The 15 T cell receptor beta chains below come from one sample, sequenced in a study of spatial heterogeneity in lung cancer. MiXCR, applied by TCRdb to the 5' RACE reads, yields one record per CDR3 protein. The repertoire holds roughly 3,500 distinct CDR3 sequences, with around 8.2% as singletons. The time point was: sample taken at primary tumor resection. The input material, whole RNA from tumor, nontumor lung or frozen PBMC, was sequenced unsorted. Sequences were derived from PBMCs, sampled at surgery. These receptor sequences come from a female donor with early-stage non-small cell lung cancer.

This clonotype was seen repeatedly, ten times or more. This chain links TRBV15 with TRBJ1-3; weak D call: TRBD1 (5 bases). Germline V gene data show CDR1 as LNHNV and CDR2 as YYDKDF (reference sequence). The CDR3 runs 16 residues. V was shortened by 1 base and J by 6 bases, with 16 bases between the two germline ends. CDR3: CATSRAGGTLKNTIYF. The CDR3 DNA is TGTGCCACCAGCAGAGCTGGGGGTACCCTGAAAAACACCATATATTTT.

This clonotype was counted ten times or more. V is TRBV6-6 and J is TRBJ2-5; TRBD2 matches 12 bases. With 4 bases clipped from V and 7 bases from J, the junction kept 10 bases outside the gene matches. Germline lookup yields CDR1 MNHNY and CDR2 SVGAGI (reference sequence). This CDR3 comprises 16 residues. The CDR3 is CASSFRLAGADGTQYF. Here the CDR3 DNA reads TGTGCCAGCAGTTTCCGACTAGCGGGGGCTGATGGGACCCAGTACTTC.

This clonotype is categorized as medium-sized (0.01 to 0.1%). The chain uses TRBV5-6 and TRBJ1-1; D not certain. Germline V CDR1 and CDR2: SGHDT, YYEEEE. The germline V and J ends were trimmed by 0 bases and 2 bases, with 5 bases remaining between them. The CDR3 contains 13 residues. The CDR3 coding sequence is TGTGCCAGCAGCTTGGACGACAACACTGAAGCTTTCTTT. It translates to CASSLDDNTEAFF.

In this sample, this clonotype turned up a few times. V gene TRBV29-1 combines with J gene TRBJ2-3; perhaps TRBD2 as D (5 bases). The CDR3 loop spans 16 amino acids. Germline V gene lookup returns CDR1 SQVTM and CDR2 ANQGSEA. The ends were cut back, 1 base at V and 0 bases at J, with 14 bases in the middle. In nucleotides, the CDR3 is TGCAGCGTTGAAGGTTGGGCCGGAGGTAGCACAGATACGCAGTATTTT. Its translation: CSVEGWAGGSTDTQYF.

The chain employs TRBV7-3 and TRBJ2-1, with D tentatively TRBD2 (5 bases). This CDR3 spans 15 amino acids. Per germline, CDR1 SGHTA and CDR2 FQGTGA. The ends were cut back, 5 bases at V and 3 bases at J, with 14 bases in the middle. The CDR3 loop reads CASSTGSGGYNEQFF. Written as DNA, the CDR3 is TGTGCCAGCAGCACCGGCAGCGGAGGCTACAATGAGCAGTTCTTC.

The V call is TRBV3-1, the J call TRBJ2-7; 11 bases are a match to TRBD1. Per germline, CDR1 LGHDT and CDR2 YNNKEL (reference sequence). CDR3 length: 16 amino acids. The V gene end was trimmed by 1 base and the J gene end by 0 bases; junction bases not matched to a gene: 2. Here the CDR3 reads CASSQGTGGISYEQYF. As DNA, the CDR3 is TGTGCCAGCAGCCAAGGGACAGGGGGCATCTCCTACGAGCAGTACTTC.

This clonotype was picked up many times. The V gene is TRBV7-2, the J gene TRBJ2-5, with a weak D call TRBD1 (5 bases). CDR1 SGHTA and CDR2 FQGNSA come from the germline V gene. The CDR3 has 16 amino acids. Trimming pared 0 bases from V and 0 bases from J, leaving 11 bases between. CDR3 nucleotides: TGTGCCAGCAGCTTAGCACCAGGGTTGTACCAAGAGACCCAGTACTTC. Protein: CASSLAPGLYQETQYF.

Ten or more counts support this clonotype. This chain links TRBV25-1 with TRBJ1-2; D is unresolved. The ends were cut back, 4 bases at V and 3 bases at J, with 9 bases in the middle. The CDR3 is 13 amino acids. Per the germline V gene, CDR1 is MGHDK and CDR2 is SYGVNS. The CDR3 spells CASSGTSYYGYTF. The CDR3 DNA reads as TGTGCCAGCAGTGGGACGTCCTACTATGGCTACACCTTC.

This clonotype is termed medium-sized. J is TRBJ2-3 and V is TRBV4-2, with D perhaps matching TRBD2 (5 bases). The CDR3 covers 19 residues. Trimming took 0 bases from V and 1 from J, leaving 20 bases between them. CDR1 LGHNA and CDR2 YNFKEQ come from the germline V gene. CDR3 sequence reads: CASSQDVTGSRTRTDTQYF. In DNA, the CDR3 is TGTGCCAGCAGCCAAGATGTGACGGGGAGCCGGACCCGCACAGATACGCAGTATTTT.

This chain connects TRBV21-1 to TRBJ2-1. TRBV21-1 is classified as a pseudogene. This CDR3 is 9 amino acids long. CDR3 nucleotides: TGTGCCAGCAGCAAGGGGCAGTTCTTC. Amino acids: CASSKGQFF.

As regards this clonotype: Possible read error: a much larger clone is one base away. CDR3 sequence: CDSSQRRDVQFF. The CDR3 region has the DNA TGTGACAGCAGCCAGCGCCGGGACGTGCAGTTCTTC. The rearrangement links TRBV3-1 to TRBJ2-1; D is perhaps TRBD1 or TRBD2 (5 bases each). Germline V gives CDR1 LGHDT, CDR2 YNNKEL (reference sequence). The CDR3 runs to 12 residues.

This clonotype was seen many times. The chain carries TRBV5-1 and TRBJ2-5, with TRBD1 as a possible D gene (5 bases). The CDR3 covers 15 residues. V lost 4 bases and J 5 bases, leaving 18 bases between the germline ends. The germline gives CDR1 SGHRS, CDR2 YFSETQ. CDR3 in amino acids: CASSASSRKGETQYF. CDR3 sequence (DNA): TGCGCCAGCAGCGCATCCTCCCGCAAGGGGGAGACCCAGTACTTC.

This clonotype is classed as medium-sized. This rearrangement joins TRBV7-9 to TRBJ1-1; no reliable D call. Germline loops: CDR1 SEHNR, CDR2 FQNEAQ (reference sequence). V lost 5 bases and J 4 bases, leaving 11 bases between the germline ends. This CDR3 region has 13 residues. CDR3 protein: CASSRDTGTEAFF. The CDR3 bases are TGTGCCAGCAGCCGAGACACGGGCACTGAAGCTTTCTTT.

This chain connects TRBV5-1 to TRBJ1-1, with 7 bases that match TRBD1. V trimming: 2 bases; J trimming: 7 bases; junction bases outside the gene matches: 2. CDR1 and CDR2 from the germline V gene are SGHRS and YFSETQ. The CDR3 length is 12 residues. The CDR3 DNA sequence: TGCGCCAGCAGCTTCCGGGACAGTGAAGCTTTCTTT. Amino acids: CASSFRDSEAFF.

By sample fraction, this clonotype is medium-sized. The chain combines TRBV10-2 with TRBJ1-6; D is uncertain. Per the germline V gene, CDR1 is WSHSY and CDR2 is SAAADI. The CDR3 extends over 13 amino acids. V lost 2 bases and J 8 bases, leaving 7 bases between the germline ends. The CDR3 loop reads CASSEGDYSPLHF. CDR3 nucleotide sequence: TGCGCCAGCAGTGAGGGGGATTATTCACCCCTCCACTTT.